These 27 T cell receptor beta chains were sequenced from one sample in a study of T cell changes during pregnancy in multiple sclerosis. Sequenced by immunoSEQ multiplex PCR; TCRdb stores in-frame clones only, minus some. The sample lists about 48,000 clones; over 80% were seen once. This specimen was CD4+ T cells from peripheral blood mononuclear cells, taken in the second trimester of pregnancy. The receptor set was obtained from a female donor in good health, enrolled as a control in a pregnancy study.

The V gene is TRBV2, the J gene TRBJ2-7; D is possibly TRBD2 (6 bases). This CDR3 is built from 15 residues. The germline CDR1 and CDR2 sequences are SNHLY and FYNNEI. The V end lost 6 bases, the J end lost 0 bases, and 15 bases lay between the germline ends. CDR3 sequence: CASRARSGSSYEQYF. In DNA form, the CDR3 reads TGTGCCAGCAGAGCCCGATCCGGGAGCTCCTACGAGCAGTACTTC.

The chain couples TRBV7-2 to TRBJ2-1; 12 bases are shared with TRBD2. CDR3 size: 18 residues. The germline CDR1 and CDR2 sequences are SGHTA and FQGNSA. V shed 5 bases and J 9 bases; nucleotides not matched to a gene: 17. CDR3 in DNA: TGTGCCAGCAGCCGAGGACGACTAGCGGGAGCTCTCATTCTTGAGCAGTTCTTC. Translated, it gives CASSRGRLAGALILEQFF.

V and J are TRBV28 and TRBJ2-7, with 11 positions matching TRBD2. Germline CDR1 is MDHEN and CDR2 is SYDVKM. With 7 bases clipped from V and 4 bases from J, the junction kept 6 bases outside the gene matches. The CDR3 spans 14 residues. CDR3 bases: TGTGCCAGCACCCGACTAGCGGGATTGTACGAGCAGTACTTC. It translates to CASTRLAGLYEQYF.

The chain is built from TRBV7-9 and TRBJ2-1; D is possibly TRBD1 (5 bases). This CDR3 comprises 14 residues. CDR1 SEHNR and CDR2 FQNEAQ come from the germline V gene (reference sequence). V lost 5 bases to trimming and J lost 2 bases, with 10 bases between them. CDR3 amino acids: CASSQGGTYNEQFF. In nucleotides, the CDR3 is TGTGCCAGCAGCCAGGGTGGGACCTACAATGAGCAGTTCTTC.

This rearrangement joins TRBV7-6 to TRBJ1-2, with D tentatively TRBD1 (6 bases). Germline CDR1 is SGHVS and CDR2 is FNYEAQ. With 6 bases removed from V and 6 bases from J, the gap between germline ends came to 23 bases. This CDR3 contains 16 residues. The CDR3 DNA is TGTGCCAGCAGTCCAGGGGTCGGCAGAGTATGGGATGGCTACACCTTC. Translating gives CASSPGVGRVWDGYTF.

The chain employs TRBV28 and TRBJ2-7, with D perhaps TRBD1 (6 bases). This CDR3 contains 14 residues. Trimming stripped 6 bases from V and 5 bases from J, with 17 bases between. The V gene's germline CDR1 is MDHEN and CDR2 SYDVKM. The CDR3 here is CASRRTAVRDEQYF. In DNA, the CDR3 is TGTGCCAGCAGGAGGACAGCGGTAAGGGACGAGCAGTACTTC.

The chain recombines TRBV19 with TRBJ1-6; 10 nucleotides match TRBD1. The J segment lost 7 bases and the V segment lost 9 bases, leaving 9 bases of the junction unmatched. Germline CDR1 and CDR2: LNHDA and SQIVND (reference sequence). The CDR3 totals 15 residues. The CDR3 region is CASSGTGVINSPLHF. In DNA form, the CDR3 reads TGTGCCAGCTCCGGGACAGGGGTAATAAATTCACCCCTCCACTTT.

J is TRBJ2-1 and V is TRBV2, with 7 positions matching TRBD1. The CDR3 totals 13 residues. V lost 10 bases to trimming and J lost 6 bases; unmatched junction nucleotides: 9. Per the germline V gene, CDR1 is SNHLY and CDR2 is FYNNEI. The CDR3: CATKQDRTNEQFF. The CDR3 DNA sequence: TGTGCCACCAAACAGGACAGGACCAATGAGCAGTTCTTC.

V and J are TRBV6-5 and TRBJ2-1; TRBD1 is a possible D gene (6 bases). CDR1 and CDR2 from the germline V gene are MNHEY and SVGAGI. CDR3 length: 15 amino acids. Trimming left V 4 bases short and J 6 bases short, with 16 bases between. Here the CDR3 reads CASSFRQARGNEQFF. In nucleotides, the CDR3 is TGTGCCAGCAGTTTCAGACAGGCTAGGGGCAATGAGCAGTTCTTC.

The V call is TRBV4-2, the J call TRBJ2-7, with D possibly being TRBD2 (6 bases). The CDR3 extends over 14 amino acids. V dropped 7 bases and J dropped 5 bases, with 18 bases sitting between them. CDR1 and CDR2 from the germline V gene are LGHNA and YNFKEQ. The CDR3 region is CASNRDLRGDEQYF. Here the CDR3 DNA reads TGTGCCAGCAACCGGGACTTGCGAGGAGACGAGCAGTACTTC.

The CDR3 region has the DNA TGTGCCATCAGTGAGTCGGGCAGGGTCCACGAGCAGTACTTC. Translation: CAISESGRVHEQYF. This chain joins TRBV10-3 and TRBJ2-5; a weak D match, TRBD1 (5 bases). The end of the DNA is better explained by TRBJ2-7, so the J call may be wrong. The CDR3 sequence is 14 residues long. Germline V gene data show CDR1 as ENHRY and CDR2 as SYGVKD.

The rearrangement links TRBV27 to TRBJ1-5; D is undetermined. The CDR3 covers 18 residues. V was trimmed by 2 bases and J by 2 bases, leaving 19 bases between them. Germline assignment: CDR1 MNHEY and CDR2 SMNVEV (reference sequence). CDR3 coding DNA: TGTGCCAGCAGTTTAAAGCCCCGAATCCGCGGGGGCAATCAGCCCCAGCATTTT. This translates into CASSLKPRIRGGNQPQHF.

This clone has only one observation. The chain is built from TRBV7-9 and TRBJ1-2, with D possibly TRBD1 on 5 matching bases. From germline, CDR1 is SEHNR and CDR2 FQNEAQ (reference sequence). V was clipped by 5 bases and J by 5 bases, with 6 bases between them. The CDR3 length is 11 residues. This chain's CDR3 is CASSRGYGYTF. The DNA for the CDR3 is TGTGCCAGCAGCAGGGGATATGGCTACACCTTC.

This clone was detected once. The rearrangement joins TRBV5-1 to TRBJ1-2, with D unresolved. V gave up 1 base and J gave up 5 bases, with 12 bases separating them. Germline V gene data show CDR1 as SGHRS and CDR2 as YFSETQ. The CDR3 extends over 14 amino acids. DNA for the CDR3: TGCGCCAGCAGCTTGTCTCCAGGCGTGTATGGCTACACCTTC. Protein: CASSLSPGVYGYTF.

This clone showed up just once. This sequence joins TRBV6-5 and TRBJ2-3, with D possibly being TRBD2 (5 bases). Looked up from germline, CDR1 is MNHEY and CDR2 is SVGAGI. The CDR3 is made up of 14 amino acids. Trimming removed 6 bases from V and 3 bases from J, with 13 bases in between. The CDR3 region is CASRREGLTDTQYF. Here the CDR3 DNA reads TGTGCCAGCAGGAGGGAAGGGTTAACAGATACGCAGTATTTT.

The V gene is TRBV28, the J gene TRBJ2-3; 10 nucleotides align to TRBD2. Germline lookup yields CDR1 MDHEN and CDR2 SYDVKM. CDR3 length: 19 amino acids. With 4 bases clipped from V and 0 bases from J, the junction kept 13 bases outside the gene matches. The CDR3: CASSYFKRGGPTSTDTQYF. The CDR3 bases are TGTGCCAGCAGTTATTTCAAGCGGGGGGGACCAACTAGCACAGATACGCAGTATTTT.

The rearrangement links TRBV19 to TRBJ1-5; tentatively, D is TRBD1 (6 bases). This CDR3 region has 15 residues. The germline V gene encodes CDR1 LNHDA and CDR2 SQIVND (reference sequence). Trimming shortened V by 5 bases and J by 1 base, and 12 bases separated the two germline ends. The chain's CDR3 is CASSVQGGSNQPQHF. In DNA, the CDR3 is TGTGCCAGTAGTGTACAGGGTGGAAGCAATCAGCCCCAGCATTTT.

The rearrangement uses TRBV5-6 and TRBJ2-7, with 7 bases lining up with TRBD1. Trimming cost V 0 bases and J 3 bases; bases outside gene matches: 6. The CDR3 extends over 15 amino acids. Per germline, CDR1 SGHDT and CDR2 YYEEEE. The CDR3 nucleotides are TGTGCCAGCAGCTTGGCGGGGACAGCCATCTACGAGCAGTACTTC. Amino acids: CASSLAGTAIYEQYF.

The chain is built from TRBV7-9 and TRBJ2-1, with 9 bases identical to TRBD1. The trim removed 2 bases at V and 5 bases at J, leaving 4 bases unmatched. This CDR3 region has 15 residues. Germline lookup yields CDR1 SEHNR and CDR2 FQNEAQ (reference sequence). The CDR3 DNA follows: TGTGCCAGCAGCTTATGGGACAGGGAGGACAATGAGCAGTTCTTC. Translation: CASSLWDREDNEQFF.

This clone has more than one count but fewer than ten. CDR3 in amino acids: CASSVVAGHTDTQYF. The CDR3 bases are TGTGCCAGCAGCGTAGTGGCGGGGCACACAGATACGCAGTATTTT. The genes are TRBV6-5 and TRBJ2-3; possibly TRBD2 for D (6 bases). The CDR3 contains 15 residues. Trimming shortened V by 6 bases and J by 2 bases, and 15 bases separated the two germline ends. The germline CDR1 and CDR2 sequences are MNHEY and SVGAGI.

This chain uses TRBV28 with TRBJ1-5, with 8 nucleotides matching TRBD1. This CDR3 spans 15 amino acids. The germline V gene encodes CDR1 MDHEN and CDR2 SYDVKM. Trimming took 6 bases from V and 4 from J; bases not matched to a gene: 8. CDR3 loop: CASSRLGQGNQPQHF. Here the CDR3 DNA reads TGTGCCAGCAGCCGACTTGGACAGGGTAATCAGCCCCAGCATTTT.

The chain recombines TRBV5-8 with TRBJ1-5; D remains unclear. This CDR3 region has 15 residues. V was clipped by 2 bases and J by 2 bases, with 11 bases between them. Germline CDR1 reads SGHTS; CDR2 reads YDEGEE. The CDR3 bases are TGTGCCAGCAGCTTCGCAGATATTGGCAATCAGCCCCAGCATTTT. This sequence encodes CASSFADIGNQPQHF.

The J gene is TRBJ1-2, the V gene TRBV5-1; 12 bases agree with TRBD1. V was pared by 0 bases and J by 8 bases, with 5 bases of the junction left unmatched. Germline CDR1 and CDR2: SGHRS and YFSETQ. This CDR3 has 15 amino acids. CDR3 sequence (DNA): TGCGCCAGCAGCTTGGCCGGGACAGGGGGCGAGGGCTACACCTTC. Amino acids: CASSLAGTGGEGYTF.

The chain couples TRBV29-1 to TRBJ1-1; possible D gene TRBD1, 5 bases. This CDR3 comprises 15 residues. Between the trimmed V and J ends, which lost 3 bases and 0 bases, there was a span of 14 bases. Germline loops: CDR1 SQVTM, CDR2 ANQGSEA. The CDR3 region has the DNA TGCAGCGTTGAGGCCAAACAGGCCTTGAACACTGAAGCTTTCTTT. Protein: CSVEAKQALNTEAFF.

The rearrangement joins TRBV7-9 to TRBJ2-6, with 11 bases lining up with TRBD1. This CDR3 region has 18 residues. The germline CDR1 and CDR2 sequences are SEHNR and FQNEAQ (reference sequence). Losses at the gene ends were 7 bases for V and 0 bases for J; bases not matched to a gene: 8. CDR3: CASNVGQGANSGANVLTF. CDR3 bases: TGTGCCAGCAACGTAGGACAGGGGGCGAACTCTGGGGCCAACGTCCTGACTTTC.

This clone has just a few counts. The rearrangement uses TRBV5-4 and TRBJ2-1; 11 bases fit TRBD2. The V segment lost 3 bases and the J segment 4 bases; nucleotides outside the gene matches: 3. The length of the CDR3 is 15 residues. CDR1 SGHNT and CDR2 YYREEE come from the germline V gene (reference sequence). As DNA, the CDR3 is TGTGCCAGCAGCTCCCGGACTAGCGGGTACAATGAGCAGTTCTTC. Encoded protein: CASSSRTSGYNEQFF.

This sequence joins TRBV27 and TRBJ1-5; a possible D gene is TRBD1 (6 bases). The CDR3 sequence is 15 residues long. Trimming removed 7 bases at V and 2 bases at J, with 15 bases between. Germline V gene data show CDR1 as MNHEY and CDR2 as SMNVEV (reference sequence). DNA of the CDR3: TGTGCCAGCACCATGGACAGTACGGGCAATCAGCCCCAGCATTTT. It encodes CASTMDSTGNQPQHF.